The sequence of this T cell receptor (beta chain) was determined in a study of CD8 T cells in ankylosing spondylitis. Trimming removed 6 bases from V and 1 base from J; junction bases left unmatched: 10. The germline gives CDR1 MNHEY, CDR2 SMNVEV (reference sequence). CDR3 length: 16 amino acids. Regarding the study as a whole: Reports say disease-linked clones showed up significantly more in matched ankylosing spondylitis synovial fluid. Within peripheral blood, clones linked to disease were CD8+ and relatively rare.

In the case of this clonotype: What it recognizes is unknown.

As the method for making TCR beta libraries, quantitative 5'-RACE with molecular barcodes was used. TCRdb reprocessed the 5' RACE reads with MiXCR, giving one entry per CDR3 protein. The table records about 340,000 distinct CDR3 sequences, under 15% of them present only once. The chain couples TRBV27 to TRBJ2-3; TRBD1 matches 7 bases. The receptor's source is a male donor with ankylosing spondylitis or in good health (not recorded which). The sample comprised blood, either unsorted or a sorted T cell fraction (not recorded which). CDR3: CASSNLLTGGTDTQYF. The CDR3 DNA sequence: TGTGCCAGCAGCAATCTATTAACAGGGGGCACAGATACGCAGTATTTT.